This TCR beta chain derives from a study of blood T cell repertoires in COVID-19. About the research overall: Material from acute and convalescent COVID-19 was sourced from the United States, Italy and Spain.

CDR3 length equals 14 residues. Germline V lookup: CDR1 KGHSH, CDR2 LQKENI. V shed 4 bases and J 3 bases; nucleotides not matched to a gene: 4. Profiled with immunoSEQ multiplex PCR; TCRdb holds only in-frame clones, not every one. The top ten hold approximately 15% of the sample, which has some 65,000 clones, approximately 86% seen once. The TCR was taken from a man in his forties with COVID-19, enrolled during active disease. The sequencing sample was made of peripheral blood. The gene calls are TRBV18 and TRBJ2-7; TRBD1 matches at 9 bases. The CDR3 spells CASSRGQGNYEQYF. CDR3 nucleotide sequence: TGTGCCAGCTCACGGGGACAGGGCAACTACGAGCAGTACTTC.